The 16 T cell receptor beta chains below were found in one sample sequenced in a study of identical twins. TCRdb re-analysed the 5' RACE reads in MiXCR, keeping a single row per CDR3 protein. The data contain fewer than 900,000 distinct CDR3 sequences, over 15% of them singletons. These data were also reused for a study on T cells expressing NK-cell markers.

Sequencing used PBMCs. These receptors all stem from a woman aged 18 to 35 in good health.

The rearrangement links TRBV7-2 to TRBJ2-5, with TRBD1 identical over 12 bases. Germline V gives CDR1 SGHTA, CDR2 FQGNSA. The CDR3 is 17 residues long. The V segment lost 4 bases and the J segment 2 bases; nucleotides outside the gene matches: 8. CDR3 sequence (DNA): TGTGCCAGCAGCTACGTCGGGGACAGGGGGCGACAAGAGACCCAGTACTTC. Protein sequence: CASSYVGDRGRQETQYF.

This clonotype was recorded a few times. The chain combines TRBV5-1 with TRBJ2-1; the D is unclear. In germline, CDR1 is SGHRS, CDR2 YFSETQ. V was pared by 2 bases and J by 8 bases, with 8 bases between. The CDR3 has 12 amino acids. The chain's CDR3 is CASSFSIDEQFF. The CDR3 nucleotides read TGCGCCAGCAGCTTTAGCATCGATGAGCAGTTCTTC.

This sequence joins TRBV12-3 or TRBV12-4 and TRBJ2-1; the match to TRBD2 covers 12 bases. The J segment lost 7 bases and the V segment lost 6 bases, leaving 7 bases of the junction unmatched. CDR3 length: 15 residues. Here the CDR3 reads CASRPSGRARNEQFF. In DNA form, the CDR3 reads TGTGCCAGCAGACCTAGCGGGAGGGCCCGAAATGAGCAGTTCTTC.

This clonotype has more than one count but fewer than ten. This chain links TRBV5-4 with TRBJ1-2; 10 nucleotides match TRBD1. Germline CDR1 reads SGHNT; CDR2 reads YYREEE (reference sequence). CDR3 length equals 13 residues. The V gene end was trimmed by 6 bases and the J gene end by 8 bases; junction bases not matched to a gene: 7. The CDR3 reads CASKLGTGEGYTF. DNA for the CDR3: TGTGCCAGCAAGCTTGGGACAGGGGAAGGCTACACCTTC.

As to this clonotype: At one end the junction does not follow the germline gene, possibly because of a read error. The CDR3: CAWNLRGVETQHF. The CDR3 coding sequence is TGTGCCTGGAACTTGAGGGGAGTTGAGACCCAGCACTTC. The rearrangement joins TRBV30 to TRBJ2-5, with D perhaps assigned TRBD1 or TRBD2 (5 bases each). Germline V gives CDR1 GTSNPN, CDR2 SVGIG (reference sequence). CDR3 size: 13 residues.

The chain is built from TRBV6-1 and TRBJ1-2; possible D gene TRBD1, 5 bases. The CDR3 spans 14 residues. Germline lookup yields CDR1 MNHNS and CDR2 SASEGT. Between the trimmed V and J ends, which lost 6 bases and 7 bases, there was a span of 18 bases. The CDR3 loop is CASSPLLGVGGYTF. Here the CDR3 DNA reads TGTGCCAGCAGCCCTCTTTTGGGGGTTGGTGGCTACACCTTC.

This clonotype has a single count. This chain uses TRBV6-5 with TRBJ2-1; D may correspond to TRBD1 or TRBD2 (5 bases each). V was shortened by 0 bases and J by 4 bases, with 10 bases between the two germline ends. The CDR3 has 15 amino acids. Germline V lookup: CDR1 MNHEY, CDR2 SVGAGI. CDR3 loop: CASSYSRGWYNEQFF. As DNA, the CDR3 is TGTGCCAGCAGTTACTCGAGGGGCTGGTACAATGAGCAGTTCTTC.

This clonotype was found a few times. V and J are TRBV7-9 and TRBJ1-2; 10 bases agree with TRBD1. Looked up from germline, CDR1 is SEHNR and CDR2 is FQNEAQ (reference sequence). V dropped 4 bases and J dropped 13; count of bases not matched to a gene: 12. The CDR3 runs to 14 residues. In DNA form, the CDR3 reads TGTGCCAGCAGCTCGGCGGGGACAGGGGAGGCTTTCACCTTC. Its protein is CASSSAGTGEAFTF.

This clonotype was seen a handful of times. The DNA for the CDR3 is TGCAGTGCTAAAGACCGGACAGGGAAAGAGACCCAGTACTTC. This gives the protein CSAKDRTGKETQYF. The rearrangement joins TRBV20-1 to TRBJ2-5; 8 bases are a match to TRBD1. The V and J ends lost 4 bases and 3 bases, in that order; junction bases with no gene match: 7. This CDR3 region has 14 residues. Germline V lookup: CDR1 DFQATT, CDR2 SNEGSKA (reference sequence).

CDR3 in DNA: TGTGCCATCAGTGTGGGGTCTCACACTGAAGCTTTCTTT. Translation gives CAISVGSHTEAFF. This sequence joins TRBV10-3 and TRBJ1-1; D remains unclear. Trimming removed 4 bases from V and 3 bases from J, with 9 bases in between. CDR3 size: 13 residues. CDR1 and CDR2 (germline): ENHRY, SYGVKD.

The chain joins TRBV6-5 to TRBJ2-1; D not resolved. This CDR3 has 13 amino acids. Germline V lookup: CDR1 MNHEY, CDR2 SVGAGI. V shed 0 bases and J shed 13 bases, with 13 bases lying between them. The CDR3 DNA follows: TGTGCCAGCAGTTACTCGGCGCGTATGGGTCAGTTCTTC. This sequence encodes CASSYSARMGQFF.

This clonotype showed up just a few times. V gene TRBV6-5 combines with J gene TRBJ2-1; D is ambiguous. CDR1 is MNHEY and CDR2 is SVGAGI in the germline V gene. The CDR3 runs 17 residues. Deletions cut 0 bases from V and 6 bases from J, with 18 bases between. The CDR3 coding sequence is TGTGCCAGCAGTTACTCACGTCCGGCGATCGATTTCAATGAGCAGTTCTTC. Protein: CASSYSRPAIDFNEQFF.

J is TRBJ2-1 and V is TRBV7-3; 8 bases align to TRBD2. The CDR3 extends over 15 amino acids. J lost 6 bases, V lost 1 base, and 5 bases had no gene match. Per germline, CDR1 SGHTA and CDR2 FQGTGA. The CDR3 DNA is TGTGCCAGCAGCTTAATCGCGGGGGGAACCAATGAGCAGTTCTTC. This translates into CASSLIAGGTNEQFF.

The J gene is TRBJ2-7, the V gene TRBV5-1, with a tentative D call TRBD1 (5 bases). CDR1 and CDR2 (germline): SGHRS, YFSETQ. This CDR3 has 15 residues. Deletions cut 2 bases from V and 1 base from J, with 13 bases between. CDR3 bases: TGCGCCAGCAGCTTAGGGGCAGGGCCATCCTACGAGCAGTACTTC. It specifies CASSLGAGPSYEQYF.

This clonotype was recorded a few times. V and J are TRBV20-1 and TRBJ1-2; TRBD1 is a possible D gene (5 bases). The germline V gene has CDR1 DFQATT and CDR2 SNEGSKA (reference sequence). The V gene lost 5 bases and the J gene lost 6 bases, with 10 bases spanning the gap. The CDR3 contains 11 residues. The CDR3 DNA follows: TGCAGTGCTCAGACAGAACATGGCTACACCTTC. This codes for CSAQTEHGYTF.

In this sample, this clonotype turned up a few times. The genes are TRBV6-2 or TRBV6-3 and TRBJ2-7; 8 positions agree with TRBD1. Looked up from germline, CDR1 is MNHEY and CDR2 is SVGEGT. The CDR3 has 16 amino acids. J lost 0 bases, V lost 0 bases, and 4 bases had no gene match. The CDR3 sequence is CASSYSGTGNSYEQYF. CDR3 DNA sequence: TGTGCCAGCAGTTACTCCGGGACAGGAAACTCCTACGAGCAGTACTTC.